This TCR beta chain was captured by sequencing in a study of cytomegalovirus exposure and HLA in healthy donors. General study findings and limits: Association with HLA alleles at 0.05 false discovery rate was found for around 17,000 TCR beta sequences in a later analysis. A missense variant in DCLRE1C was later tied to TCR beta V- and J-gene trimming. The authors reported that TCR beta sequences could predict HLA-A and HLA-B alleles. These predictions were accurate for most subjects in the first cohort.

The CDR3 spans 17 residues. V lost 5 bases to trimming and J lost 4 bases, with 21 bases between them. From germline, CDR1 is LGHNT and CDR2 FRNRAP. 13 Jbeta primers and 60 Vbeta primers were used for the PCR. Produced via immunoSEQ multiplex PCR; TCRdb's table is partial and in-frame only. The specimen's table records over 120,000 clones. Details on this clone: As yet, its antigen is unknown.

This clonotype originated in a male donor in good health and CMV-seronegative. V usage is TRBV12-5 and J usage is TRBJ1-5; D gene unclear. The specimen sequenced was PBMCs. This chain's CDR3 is CASGPREASSYNQPQHF. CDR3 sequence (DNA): TGTGCTAGTGGTCCCCGCGAAGCTAGTAGCTATAATCAGCCCCAGCATTTT.